This T cell receptor (beta chain) appears in the sequencing data of a study of cytomegalovirus exposure and HLA in healthy donors. V gave up 4 bases and J gave up 2 bases; unmatched junction bases: 1. The CDR3 runs 14 residues. Germline CDR1 reads SGHRS; CDR2 reads YFSETQ. The PCR was carried out with 60 Vbeta primers and 13 Jbeta primers. Sequenced by immunoSEQ multiplex PCR; TCRdb stores in-frame clones only, minus some. In the table there are more than 110,000 clones, roughly 80% of which are singletons. The gene calls are TRBV5-1 and TRBJ1-2; TRBD1 aligns across 11 bases. Material for sequencing was PBMCs. The TCR originated in a female donor in good health and CMV-seronegative. In nucleotides, the CDR3 is TGCGCCAGCAGCCGGGACAGGGGGAACTATGGCTACACCTTC. Protein sequence: CASSRDRGNYGYTF.